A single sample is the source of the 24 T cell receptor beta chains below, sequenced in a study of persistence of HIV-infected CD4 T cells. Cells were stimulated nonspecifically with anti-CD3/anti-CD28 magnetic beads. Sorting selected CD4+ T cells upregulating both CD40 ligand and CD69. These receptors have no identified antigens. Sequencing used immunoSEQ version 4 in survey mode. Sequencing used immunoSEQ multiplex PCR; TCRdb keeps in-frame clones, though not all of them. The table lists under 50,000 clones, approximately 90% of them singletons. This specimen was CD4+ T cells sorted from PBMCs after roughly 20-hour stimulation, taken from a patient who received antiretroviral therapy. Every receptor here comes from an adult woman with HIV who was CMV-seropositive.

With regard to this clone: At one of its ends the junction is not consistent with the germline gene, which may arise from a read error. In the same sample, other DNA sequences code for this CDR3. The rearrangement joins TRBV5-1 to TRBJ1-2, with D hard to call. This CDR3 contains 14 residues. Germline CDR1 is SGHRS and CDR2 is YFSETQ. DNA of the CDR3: TGCGCTAGCAGCCTGGACCTGAAGGGCTATGGCTACACCTTC. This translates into CASSLDLKGYGYTF.

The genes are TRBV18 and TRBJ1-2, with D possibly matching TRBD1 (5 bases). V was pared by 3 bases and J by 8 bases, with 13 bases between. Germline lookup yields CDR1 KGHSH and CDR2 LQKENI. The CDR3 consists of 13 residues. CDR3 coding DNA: TGTGCCAGCTCACCCTCGGACACGAGGGGCTACACCTTC. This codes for CASSPSDTRGYTF.

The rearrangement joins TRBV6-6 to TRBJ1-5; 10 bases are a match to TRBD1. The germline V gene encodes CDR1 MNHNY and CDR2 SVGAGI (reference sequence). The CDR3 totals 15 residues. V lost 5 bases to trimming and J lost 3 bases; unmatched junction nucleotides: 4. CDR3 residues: CASSMTGGHNQPQHF. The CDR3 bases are TGTGCCAGCAGTATGACAGGGGGCCACAATCAGCCCCAGCATTTT.

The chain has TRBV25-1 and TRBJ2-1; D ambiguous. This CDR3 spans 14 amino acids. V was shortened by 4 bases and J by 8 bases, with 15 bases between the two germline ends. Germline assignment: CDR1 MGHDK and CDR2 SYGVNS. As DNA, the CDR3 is TGTGCCAGCAGTGTTATACGGGCCAAAGATGAGCAGTTCTTC. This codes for CASSVIRAKDEQFF. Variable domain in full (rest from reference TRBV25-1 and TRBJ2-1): EADIYQTPRYLVIGTGKKITLECSQTMGHDKMYWYQQDPGMELHLIHYSYGVNSTEKGDLSSESTVSRIRTEHFPLTLESARPSHTSQYLCASSVIRAKDEQFFGPGTRLTVL.

CDR3 DNA sequence: TGTGCCAGCACCCCCGACACAGAACGTTCACCCCTCCACTTT. It encodes CASTPDTERSPLHF. The chain has TRBV6-6 and TRBJ1-6; no clear D gene. The germline V and J ends were trimmed by 7 bases and 9 bases, with 16 bases remaining between them. The germline V gene encodes CDR1 MNHNY and CDR2 SVGAGI (reference sequence). The CDR3 sequence is 14 residues long.

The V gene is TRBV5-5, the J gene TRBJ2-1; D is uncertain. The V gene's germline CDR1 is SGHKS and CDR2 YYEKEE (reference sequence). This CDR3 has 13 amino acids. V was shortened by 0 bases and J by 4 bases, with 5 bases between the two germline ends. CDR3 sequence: CASSLGEYNEQFF. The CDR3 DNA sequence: TGTGCCAGCAGCTTGGGGGAATACAATGAGCAGTTCTTC.

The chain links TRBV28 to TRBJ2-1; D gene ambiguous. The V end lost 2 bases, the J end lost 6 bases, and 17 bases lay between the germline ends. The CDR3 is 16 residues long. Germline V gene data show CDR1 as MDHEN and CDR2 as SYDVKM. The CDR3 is CASSLPVGSPTNEQFF. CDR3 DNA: TGTGCCAGCAGTTTACCAGTGGGCTCACCAACCAATGAGCAGTTCTTC. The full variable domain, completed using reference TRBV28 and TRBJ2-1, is DVKVTQSSRYLVKRTGEKVFLECVQDMDHENMFWYRQDPGLGLRLIYFSYDVKMKEKGDIPEGYSVSREKKERFSLILESASTNQTSMYLCASSLPVGSPTNEQFFGPGTRLTVL.

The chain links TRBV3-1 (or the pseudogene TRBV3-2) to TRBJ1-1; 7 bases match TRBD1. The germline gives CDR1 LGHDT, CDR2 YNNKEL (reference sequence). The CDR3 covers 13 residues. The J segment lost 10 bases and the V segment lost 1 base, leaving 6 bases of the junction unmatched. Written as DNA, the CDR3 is TGTGCCAGCAGCCAAGGACAGGGACGAAGAGCTTTCTTT. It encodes CASSQGQGRRAFF.

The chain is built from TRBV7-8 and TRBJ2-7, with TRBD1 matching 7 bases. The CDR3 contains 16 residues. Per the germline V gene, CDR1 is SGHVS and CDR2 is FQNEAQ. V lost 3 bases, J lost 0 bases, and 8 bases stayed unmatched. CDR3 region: CASSLRQGSGSYEQYF. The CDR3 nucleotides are TGTGCCAGCAGCTTGAGACAGGGTTCCGGCTCCTACGAGCAGTACTTC.

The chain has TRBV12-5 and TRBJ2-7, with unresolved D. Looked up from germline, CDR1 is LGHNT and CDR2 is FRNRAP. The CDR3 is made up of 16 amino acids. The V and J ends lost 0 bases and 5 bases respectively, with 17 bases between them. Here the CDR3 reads CASGLVLGRRENEQYF. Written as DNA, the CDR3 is TGTGCTAGTGGTTTGGTACTGGGTAGAAGGGAAAACGAGCAGTACTTC.

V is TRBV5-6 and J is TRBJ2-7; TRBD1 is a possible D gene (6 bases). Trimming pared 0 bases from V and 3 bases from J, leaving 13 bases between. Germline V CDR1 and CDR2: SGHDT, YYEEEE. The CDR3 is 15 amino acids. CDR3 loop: CASSLAGQSGYEQYF. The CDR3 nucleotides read TGTGCCAGCAGCTTGGCTGGACAGTCGGGCTACGAGCAGTACTTC.

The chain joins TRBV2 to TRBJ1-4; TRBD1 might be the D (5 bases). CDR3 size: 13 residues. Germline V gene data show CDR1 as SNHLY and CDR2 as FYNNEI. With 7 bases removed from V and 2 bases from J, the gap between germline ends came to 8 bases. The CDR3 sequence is CASKGNTNEKLFF. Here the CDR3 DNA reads TGTGCCAGCAAGGGGAATACTAATGAAAAACTGTTTTTT.

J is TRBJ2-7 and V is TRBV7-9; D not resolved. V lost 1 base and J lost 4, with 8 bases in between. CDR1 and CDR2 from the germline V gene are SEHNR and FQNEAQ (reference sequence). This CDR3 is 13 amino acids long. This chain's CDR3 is CASSLGPVYEQYF. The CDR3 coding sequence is TGTGCCAGCAGCTTAGGGCCCGTGTACGAGCAGTACTTC.

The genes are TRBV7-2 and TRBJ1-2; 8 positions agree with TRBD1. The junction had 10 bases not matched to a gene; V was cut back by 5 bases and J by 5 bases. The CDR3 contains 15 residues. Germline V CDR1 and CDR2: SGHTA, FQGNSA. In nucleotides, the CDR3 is TGTGCCAGCAGCAGGGGAGACAGGGGAGGGTATGGCTACACCTTC. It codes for CASSRGDRGGYGYTF.

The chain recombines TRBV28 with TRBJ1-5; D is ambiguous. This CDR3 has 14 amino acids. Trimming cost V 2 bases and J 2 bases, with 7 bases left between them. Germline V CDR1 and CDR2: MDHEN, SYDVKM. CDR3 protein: CASSLQRGNQPQHF. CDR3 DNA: TGTGCCAGCAGTTTACAGCGGGGCAATCAGCCCCAGCATTTT.

The CDR3 DNA sequence: TGCGCCAGCAGAGAGGGACAGAAGAACACTGAAGCTTTCTTT. The encoded protein is CASREGQKNTEAFF. The chain is built from TRBV10-2 and TRBJ1-1, with 7 nucleotides matching TRBD1. Per germline, CDR1 WSHSY and CDR2 SAAADI. This CDR3 spans 14 amino acids. V was clipped by 6 bases and J by 1 base; unmatched bases: 5.

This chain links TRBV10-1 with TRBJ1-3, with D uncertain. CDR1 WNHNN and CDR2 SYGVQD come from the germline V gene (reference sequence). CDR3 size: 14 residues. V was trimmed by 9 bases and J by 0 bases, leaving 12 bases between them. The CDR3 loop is CARGKQRSGNTIYF. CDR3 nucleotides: TGCGCCAGGGGCAAACAGCGCTCTGGAAACACCATATATTTT.

Here the CDR3 DNA reads TGTGCCAGCAGTCCCCCTCCGGGGACAGGAAACATTCAGTACTTC. This codes for CASSPPPGTGNIQYF. The V call is TRBV27, the J call TRBJ2-4; 8 positions match TRBD1. Trimming at V came to 5 bases and at J to 6 bases, leaving 9 bases not matched to a gene. The germline gives CDR1 MNHEY, CDR2 SMNVEV (reference sequence). There are 15 residues in the CDR3.

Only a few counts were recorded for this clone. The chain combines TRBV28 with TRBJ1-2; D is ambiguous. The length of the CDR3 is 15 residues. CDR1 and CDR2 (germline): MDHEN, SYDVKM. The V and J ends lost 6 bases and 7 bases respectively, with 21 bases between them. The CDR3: CASRPPLGPSSGYTF. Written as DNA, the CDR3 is TGTGCCAGCAGACCCCCCTTAGGACCTTCGAGTGGCTACACCTTC.

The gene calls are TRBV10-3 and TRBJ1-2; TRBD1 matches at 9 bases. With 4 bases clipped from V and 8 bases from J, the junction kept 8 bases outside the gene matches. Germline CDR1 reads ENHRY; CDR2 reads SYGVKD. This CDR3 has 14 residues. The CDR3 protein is CAISGQDRGTGYTF. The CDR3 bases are TGTGCCATCAGTGGCCAAGACAGGGGGACAGGCTACACCTTC.

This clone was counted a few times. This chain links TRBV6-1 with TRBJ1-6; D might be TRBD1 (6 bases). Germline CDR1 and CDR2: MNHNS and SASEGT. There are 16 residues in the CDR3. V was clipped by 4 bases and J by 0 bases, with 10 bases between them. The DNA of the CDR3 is TGTGCCAGCAGTGCTACAGGGAGCTCCTATAATTCACCCCTCCACTTT. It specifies CASSATGSSYNSPLHF.

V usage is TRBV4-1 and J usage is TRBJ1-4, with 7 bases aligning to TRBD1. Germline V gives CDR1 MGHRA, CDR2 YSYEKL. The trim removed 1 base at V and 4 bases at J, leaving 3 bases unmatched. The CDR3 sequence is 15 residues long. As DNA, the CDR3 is TGCGCCAGCAGCCAAGTGGGACAGATTAATGAAAAACTGTTTTTT. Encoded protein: CASSQVGQINEKLFF.

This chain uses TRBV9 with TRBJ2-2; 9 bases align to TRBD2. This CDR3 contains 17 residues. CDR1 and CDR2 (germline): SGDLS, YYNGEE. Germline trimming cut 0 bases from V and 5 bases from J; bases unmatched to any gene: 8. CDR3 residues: CASSVVLSSGTTGELFF. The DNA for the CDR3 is TGTGCCAGCAGCGTAGTACTGTCTAGCGGGACGACCGGGGAGCTGTTTTTT.

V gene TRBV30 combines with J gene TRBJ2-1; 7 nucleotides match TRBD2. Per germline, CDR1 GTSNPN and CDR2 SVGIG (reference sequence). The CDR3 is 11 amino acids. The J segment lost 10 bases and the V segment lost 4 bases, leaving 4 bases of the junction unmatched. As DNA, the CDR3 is TGTGCCTGGACAGGGCGGGAGGAGCAGTTCTTC. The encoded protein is CAWTGREEQFF.